This T cell receptor beta chain was identified in a study of CD8 T cells in ankylosing spondylitis. This clonotype appeared a few times. The length of the CDR3 is 13 residues. V was clipped by 2 bases and J by 2 bases, with 7 bases between them. Germline-derived CDR1 and CDR2 are KGHSH and LQKENI. One entry per CDR3 protein, called by TCRdb with MiXCR from the 5' RACE reads. Of some 240,000 distinct CDR3 sequences detected, around 9.1% appear once; the ten largest clones hold almost 7%. The chain combines TRBV18 with TRBJ2-7, with unresolved D. Sequencing used blood, either unsorted or a sorted T cell fraction (not recorded which). The sequence was obtained from a male donor with ankylosing spondylitis or in good health (not recorded which). CDR3 loop: CASSPTNPYEQYF. CDR3 in DNA: TGTGCCAGCTCACCAACGAATCCCTACGAGCAGTACTTC.